One and the same sample provided the 24 T cell receptor beta chains below, sequenced in a study of response to subunit inactivated influenza vaccine. TCRdb reprocessed the RT-PCR reads with MiXCR, giving one entry per CDR3 protein. Here the sample spans 500,000 to 550,000 distinct CDR3 sequences, about 7.6% being singletons. The material was PBMCs from blood, obtained roughly 24 months after vaccination. Every receptor here comes from a man between 50 and 70 years old who received an inactivated influenza vaccine.

The genes are TRBV20-1 and TRBJ2-5; 11 nucleotides match TRBD2. Germline trimming cut 5 bases from V and 1 base from J; bases unmatched to any gene: 6. There are 15 residues in the CDR3. The germline V gene has CDR1 DFQATT and CDR2 SNEGSKA (reference sequence). This chain's CDR3 is CSAPTSGTGQETQYF. The CDR3 region has the DNA TGCAGTGCTCCGACTAGCGGGACAGGCCAAGAGACCCAGTACTTC.

This clonotype was observed at least ten times. V is TRBV25-1 and J is TRBJ1-4; possibly TRBD1 for D (6 bases). Trimming cost V 6 bases and J 8 bases, with 13 bases left between them. The V gene's germline CDR1 is MGHDK and CDR2 SYGVNS. The CDR3 sequence is 13 residues long. The CDR3 protein is CASRGGPGEKLFF. The CDR3 coding sequence is TGTGCCAGCAGAGGGGGTCCCGGAGAAAAACTGTTTTTT.

This clonotype was counted a few times. The rearrangement joins TRBV7-2 to TRBJ2-7; the D gene could be TRBD1 or TRBD2 (5 bases each). The CDR3 contains 16 residues. Trimming stripped 5 bases from V and 2 bases from J, with 19 bases between. Germline lookup yields CDR1 SGHTA and CDR2 FQGNSA. The CDR3 is CASSKSAGGTTYEQYF. The CDR3 DNA sequence: TGTGCCAGCAGCAAAAGTGCTGGGGGTACAACCTACGAGCAGTACTTC.

This clonotype occurred a few times. The J gene is TRBJ1-1, the V gene TRBV7-2; D is undetermined. The germline CDR1 and CDR2 sequences are SGHTA and FQGNSA. This CDR3 has 15 amino acids. Trimming removed 1 base at V and 1 base at J, with 10 bases between. The CDR3 loop is CASSLVAGSNTEAFF. In DNA, the CDR3 is TGTGCCAGCAGCTTAGTTGCCGGGTCGAACACTGAAGCTTTCTTT.

This chain joins TRBV5-1 and TRBJ2-1; 10 nucleotides align to TRBD2. Trimming removed 4 bases from V and 7 bases from J; junction bases left unmatched: 8. The CDR3 runs to 15 residues. From germline, CDR1 is SGHRS and CDR2 YFSETQ. The CDR3 DNA reads TGCGCCAGCAGCAGAGCTAGCGGGAGTAGAAATGAGCAGTTCTTC. Translating it yields CASSRASGSRNEQFF.

Many counts were recorded for this clonotype. The chain combines TRBV6-2 or TRBV6-3 with TRBJ2-2, with TRBD1 matching 8 bases. V lost 6 bases and J lost 4; bases outside the gene matches: 4. CDR1 MNHEY and CDR2 SVGEGT come from the germline V gene. The CDR3 is 14 residues long. The CDR3 loop is CASRWTGSTGELFF. Here the CDR3 DNA reads TGTGCCAGCAGGTGGACAGGGAGCACCGGGGAGCTGTTTTTT.

The J gene is TRBJ2-7, the V gene TRBV5-5; the D gene could be TRBD1 or TRBD2 (5 bases each). The V end lost 4 bases, the J end lost 3 bases, and 17 bases lay between the germline ends. This CDR3 has 15 amino acids. From germline, CDR1 is SGHKS and CDR2 YYEKEE (reference sequence). CDR3 DNA: TGTGCCAGCAGCAGTCCCGGGACGGTTGGCTACGAGCAGTACTTC. It specifies CASSSPGTVGYEQYF.

In this sample, this clonotype turned up a few times. The CDR3 protein is CASSQRDPAKDTQYF. The CDR3 DNA reads TGTGCCAGCAGCCAACGGGACCCCGCTAAAGATACGCAGTATTTT. The chain uses TRBV4-2 and TRBJ2-3, with D perhaps assigned TRBD1 or TRBD2 (5 bases each). This CDR3 comprises 15 residues. Germline V lookup: CDR1 LGHNA, CDR2 YNFKEQ. The V end was cut by 2 bases, the J end by 5 bases, with 14 bases between.

This chain uses TRBV7-3 with TRBJ2-3, with a weak D call TRBD2 (5 bases). CDR1 SGHTA and CDR2 FQGTGA come from the germline V gene. The CDR3 spans 15 residues. The ends were cut back, 1 base at V and 4 bases at J, with 12 bases in the middle. CDR3: CASSLSLAGADTQYF. CDR3 coding DNA: TGTGCCAGCAGCTTAAGCCTAGCTGGCGCAGATACGCAGTATTTT. The full variable domain, its missing parts supplied by reference TRBV7-3 and TRBJ2-3, is GAGVSQTPSNKVTEKGKYVELRCDPISGHTALYWYRQSLGQGPEFLIYFQGTGAADDSGLPNDRFFAVRPEGSVSTLKIQRTERGDSAVYLCASSLSLAGADTQYFGPGTRLTVL.

Regarding this clonotype: Germline and junction disagree at one end, which may indicate a read error. The chain couples TRBV7-8 to TRBJ2-3, with 11 bases matching TRBD2. This CDR3 has 16 residues. From germline, CDR1 is SGHVS and CDR2 FQNEAQ. The CDR3 coding sequence is TGTACCAGCAGCTTAGATAGCGGGGGGGCCCCGAATACGCAGTATTTT. This sequence encodes CTSSLDSGGAPNTQYF.

The chain carries TRBV2 and TRBJ2-5; a possible D gene is TRBD1 (5 bases). The germline V gene has CDR1 SNHLY and CDR2 FYNNEI. Deletions cut 8 bases from V and 6 bases from J, with 10 bases between. The CDR3 totals 11 residues. The CDR3 DNA reads as TGTGCCAGCCAGGGTCAGCAGACCCAGTACTTC. Amino acids: CASQGQQTQYF.

This clonotype was seen at least ten times. This chain connects TRBV30 to TRBJ2-1; D is perhaps TRBD1 (6 bases). The germline V gene has CDR1 GTSNPN and CDR2 SVGIG (reference sequence). This CDR3 has 15 residues. The V and J ends lost 0 bases and 4 bases respectively, with 13 bases between them. Here the CDR3 reads CAWSVEGQLYNEQFF. For the CDR3, the DNA is TGTGCCTGGAGTGTTGAAGGACAGCTTTACAATGAGCAGTTCTTC.

This clonotype was recorded many times. This chain joins TRBV4-2 and TRBJ2-3, with TRBD2 matching over 9 bases. CDR1 is LGHNA and CDR2 is YNFKEQ in the germline V gene. The CDR3 is 15 residues long. J lost 4 bases, V lost 1 base, and 3 bases had no gene match. Here the CDR3 reads CASSQAIAGADTQYF. The CDR3 DNA reads as TGTGCCAGCAGCCAAGCCATAGCGGGGGCAGATACGCAGTATTTT.

With respect to this clonotype: A much larger clone differs by one base, so this may be a read error. CDR3 amino acids: CRASLQGLRETQYF. In DNA, the CDR3 is TGCAGAGCTAGCTTACAGGGTTTACGAGAGACCCAGTACTTC. The V gene is TRBV20-1, the J gene TRBJ2-5; the D gene is possibly TRBD1 (6 bases). Germline V gene sequence: CDR1 DFQATT, CDR2 SNEGSKA (reference sequence). The CDR3 is 14 residues long.

This clonotype was picked up a small number of times. The chain recombines TRBV28 with TRBJ2-7, with a possible D match to TRBD1 (5 bases). The germline V gene has CDR1 MDHEN and CDR2 SYDVKM. There are 14 residues in the CDR3. V gave up 6 bases and J gave up 6 bases, with 18 bases separating them. CDR3 sequence (DNA): TGTGCCAGCAGGCTAGTGGCAGGGTCAGGCGAGCAGTACTTC. Translation gives CASRLVAGSGEQYF.

The table lists this clonotype with many counts. This rearrangement joins TRBV29-1 to TRBJ2-3, with 8 bases identical to TRBD1. This CDR3 is built from 13 residues. The germline V gene has CDR1 SQVTM and CDR2 ANQGSEA. V lost 7 bases, J lost 1 base, and 4 bases stayed unmatched. The CDR3 nucleotides are TGCAGCGGGGAACAGGGGGGCACAGATACGCAGTATTTT. Protein: CSGEQGGTDTQYF.

This clonotype was observed a handful of times. This chain joins TRBV12-3 or TRBV12-4 and TRBJ2-3; D gene uncertain. Trimming took off 1 base at V and 5 bases at J, with 7 bases between the two ends. This CDR3 region has 13 residues. DNA for the CDR3: TGTGCCAGCAGTTTAGTGGGCCAAGATACGCAGTATTTT. Translating it yields CASSLVGQDTQYF.

The chain employs TRBV7-9 and TRBJ2-1, with D perhaps matching TRBD1 (5 bases). From germline, CDR1 is SEHNR and CDR2 FQNEAQ (reference sequence). Trimming left V 6 bases short and J 2 bases short, with 14 bases between. The CDR3 has 15 amino acids. The CDR3 is CASSMKGPAYNEQFF. CDR3 DNA: TGTGCCAGCAGTATGAAGGGGCCCGCCTACAATGAGCAGTTCTTC.

This clonotype was found a few times. The rearrangement joins TRBV6-5 to TRBJ2-5; 16 nucleotides agree with TRBD2. Trimming cost V 2 bases and J 0 bases; bases outside gene matches: 6. The CDR3 is 19 amino acids. CDR1 and CDR2 (germline): MNHEY, SVGAGI. For the CDR3, the DNA is TGTGCCAGCAGTTACGACCCGGGACTAGCGGGAGGGTACCAAGAGACCCAGTACTTC. This codes for CASSYDPGLAGGYQETQYF.

The CDR3 DNA reads as TGTGCCAGCAGTTTACGGATTGGAGAGACCCAGTACTTC. Translated, it gives CASSLRIGETQYF. The rearrangement uses TRBV12-3 or TRBV12-4 and TRBJ2-5; D is ambiguous. Trimming took 2 bases from V and 4 from J, leaving 8 bases between them. This CDR3 is built from 13 residues.

This clonotype was detected ten times or more. This chain links TRBV20-1 with TRBJ1-5; D is undetermined. Germline CDR1 DFQATT, CDR2 SNEGSKA (reference sequence). CDR3 size: 13 residues. Trimming removed 1 base from V and 5 bases from J, with 9 bases in between. CDR3 in amino acids: CSARGQADQPQHF. DNA of the CDR3: TGCAGTGCTAGAGGGCAGGCGGATCAGCCCCAGCATTTT.

The sample holds a few counts of this clonotype. The V and J genes are TRBV6-2 or TRBV6-3 and TRBJ2-5; TRBD2 matches 10 bases. The CDR3 has 16 residues. Germline-derived CDR1 and CDR2 are MNHEY and SVGEGT. J gave up 6 bases and V 2 bases, and 9 bases lay outside the gene matches. CDR3 in amino acids: CASSYGSGGLLQTQYF. CDR3 DNA: TGTGCCAGCAGTTACGGTAGCGGGGGGCTGCTTCAGACCCAGTACTTC.

This chain joins TRBV10-3 and TRBJ2-2, with D tentatively TRBD2 (5 bases). Trimming removed 8 bases from V and 8 bases from J, with 18 bases in between. The CDR3 loop spans 14 amino acids. CDR1 ENHRY and CDR2 SYGVKD come from the germline V gene. Here the CDR3 reads CAIGNQTVAGELFF. The CDR3 DNA reads as TGTGCCATCGGGAACCAAACAGTAGCGGGGGAGCTGTTTTTT.

This clonotype was observed at least ten times. The chain's CDR3 is CASSQVGVNTEAFF. The CDR3 region has the DNA TGTGCCAGCAGCCAAGTAGGGGTGAACACTGAAGCTTTCTTT. This rearrangement joins TRBV3-1 to TRBJ1-1; tentative D call: TRBD1 (5 bases). Germline V CDR1 and CDR2: LGHDT, YNNKEL (reference sequence). The CDR3 has 14 amino acids. The V end lost 1 base, the J end lost 0 bases, and 6 bases lay between the germline ends.